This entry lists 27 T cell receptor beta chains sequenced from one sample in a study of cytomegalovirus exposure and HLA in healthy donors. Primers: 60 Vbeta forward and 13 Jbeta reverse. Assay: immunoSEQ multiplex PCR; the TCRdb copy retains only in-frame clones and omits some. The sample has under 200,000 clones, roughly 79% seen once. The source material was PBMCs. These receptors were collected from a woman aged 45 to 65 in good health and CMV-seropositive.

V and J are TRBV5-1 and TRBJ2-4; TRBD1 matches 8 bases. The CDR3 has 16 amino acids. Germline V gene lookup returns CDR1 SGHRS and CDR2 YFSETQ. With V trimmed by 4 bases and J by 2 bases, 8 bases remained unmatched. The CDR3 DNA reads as TGCGCCAGCAGCCTAGGACAGGGTGTGCCCAAAAACATTCAGTACTTC. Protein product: CASSLGQGVPKNIQYF.

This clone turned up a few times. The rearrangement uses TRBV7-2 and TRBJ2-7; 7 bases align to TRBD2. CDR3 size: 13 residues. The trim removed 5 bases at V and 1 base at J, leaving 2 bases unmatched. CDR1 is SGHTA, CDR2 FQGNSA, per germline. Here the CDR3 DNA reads TGTGCCAGCAGCAATAGCGGGTCCTACGAGCAGTACTTC. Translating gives CASSNSGSYEQYF.

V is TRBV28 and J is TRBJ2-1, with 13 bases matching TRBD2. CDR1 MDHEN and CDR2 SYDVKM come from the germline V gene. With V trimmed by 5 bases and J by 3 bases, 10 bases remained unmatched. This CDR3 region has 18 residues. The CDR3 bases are TGTGCCAGCAGTACCCGGACTAGCGGGGGCGGTTTCTACAATGAGCAGTTCTTC. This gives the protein CASSTRTSGGGFYNEQFF.

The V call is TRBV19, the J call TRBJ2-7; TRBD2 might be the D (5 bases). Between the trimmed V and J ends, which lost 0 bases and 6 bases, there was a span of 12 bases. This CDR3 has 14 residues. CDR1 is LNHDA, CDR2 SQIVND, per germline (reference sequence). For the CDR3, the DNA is TGTGCCAGTAGTATAGAGGAAGGGAGAGGCGAGCAGTACTTC. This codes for CASSIEEGRGEQYF.

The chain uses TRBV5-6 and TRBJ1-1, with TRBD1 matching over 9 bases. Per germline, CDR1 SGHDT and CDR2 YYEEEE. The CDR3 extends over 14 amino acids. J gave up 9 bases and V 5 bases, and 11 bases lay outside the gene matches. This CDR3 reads CASSNRDRVPQAFF. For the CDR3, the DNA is TGTGCCAGCAGTAACCGGGACAGGGTGCCCCAAGCTTTCTTT.

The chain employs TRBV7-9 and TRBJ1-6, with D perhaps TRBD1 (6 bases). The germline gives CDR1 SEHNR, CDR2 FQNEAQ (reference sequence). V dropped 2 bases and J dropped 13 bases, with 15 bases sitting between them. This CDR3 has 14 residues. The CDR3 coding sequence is TGTGCCAGCAGCTTATTGGCAGGGGTTGATCCCCTCCACTTT. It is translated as CASSLLAGVDPLHF.

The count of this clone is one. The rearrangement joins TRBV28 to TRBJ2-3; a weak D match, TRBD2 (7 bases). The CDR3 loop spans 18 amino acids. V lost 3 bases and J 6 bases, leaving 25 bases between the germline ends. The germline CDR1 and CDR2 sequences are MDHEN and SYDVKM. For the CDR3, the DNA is TGTGCCAGCAGTTTGAGTGTCGGGGGGCGGATAAGATGGGATACGCAGTATTTT. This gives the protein CASSLSVGGRIRWDTQYF.

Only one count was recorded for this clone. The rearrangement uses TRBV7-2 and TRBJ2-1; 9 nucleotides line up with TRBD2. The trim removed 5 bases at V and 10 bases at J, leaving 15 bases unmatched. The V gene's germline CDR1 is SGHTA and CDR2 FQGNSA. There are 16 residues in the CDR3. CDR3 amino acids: CASSPLGGGGAGEQFF. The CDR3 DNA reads TGTGCCAGCAGCCCCCTCGGAGGCGGGGGGGCCGGGGAGCAGTTCTTC.

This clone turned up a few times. CDR3: CASSPGVSTEAFF. The DNA of the CDR3 is TGTGCCAGTAGTCCAGGGGTAAGCACTGAAGCTTTCTTT. This chain joins TRBV19 and TRBJ1-1, with D tentatively TRBD1 (6 bases). With 5 bases removed from V and 4 bases from J, the gap between germline ends came to 11 bases. The V gene's germline CDR1 is LNHDA and CDR2 SQIVND (reference sequence). The CDR3 extends over 13 amino acids.

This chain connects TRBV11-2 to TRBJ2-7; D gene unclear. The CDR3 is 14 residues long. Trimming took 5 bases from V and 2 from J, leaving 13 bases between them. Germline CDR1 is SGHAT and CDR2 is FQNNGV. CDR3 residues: CASSRMTGAYEQYF. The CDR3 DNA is TGTGCCAGCAGCCGTATGACTGGAGCCTACGAGCAGTACTTC.

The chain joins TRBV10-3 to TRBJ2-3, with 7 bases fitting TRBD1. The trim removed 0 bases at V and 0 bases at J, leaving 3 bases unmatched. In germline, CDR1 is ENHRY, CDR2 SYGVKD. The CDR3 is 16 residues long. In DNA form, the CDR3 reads TGTGCCATCAGTGAGTCGCTGGGACAGAGCACAGATACGCAGTATTTT. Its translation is CAISESLGQSTDTQYF.

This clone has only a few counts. Written as DNA, the CDR3 is TGTGCCAGCAGCGTAGGGCAGGGCTTCTCCTACGAGCAGTACTTC. Its protein product is CASSVGQGFSYEQYF. This chain connects TRBV9 to TRBJ2-7; TRBD1 is a possible D gene (5 bases). The germline V gene encodes CDR1 SGDLS and CDR2 YYNGEE. CDR3 size: 15 residues. Trimming stripped 0 bases from V and 0 bases from J, with 10 bases between.

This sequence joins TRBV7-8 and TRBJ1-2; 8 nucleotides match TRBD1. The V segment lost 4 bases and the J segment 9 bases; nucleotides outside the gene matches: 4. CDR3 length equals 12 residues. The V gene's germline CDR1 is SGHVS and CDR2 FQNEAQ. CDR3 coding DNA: TGTGCCAGCAGCTACGGACAGGGTCGCTACACCTTC. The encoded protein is CASSYGQGRYTF.

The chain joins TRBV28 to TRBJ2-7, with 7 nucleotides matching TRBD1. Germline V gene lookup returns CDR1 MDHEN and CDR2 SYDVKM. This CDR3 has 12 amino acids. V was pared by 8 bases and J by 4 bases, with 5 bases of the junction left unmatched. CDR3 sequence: CASGLGQYEQYF. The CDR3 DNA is TGTGCCAGCGGTCTGGGACAGTACGAGCAGTACTTC.

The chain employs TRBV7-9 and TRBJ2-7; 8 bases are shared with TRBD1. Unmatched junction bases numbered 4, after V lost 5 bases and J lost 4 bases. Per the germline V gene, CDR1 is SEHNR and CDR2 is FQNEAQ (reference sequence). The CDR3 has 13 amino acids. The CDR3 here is CASSRTGGYEQYF. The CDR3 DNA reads TGTGCCAGCAGCCGTACAGGGGGGTACGAGCAGTACTTC.

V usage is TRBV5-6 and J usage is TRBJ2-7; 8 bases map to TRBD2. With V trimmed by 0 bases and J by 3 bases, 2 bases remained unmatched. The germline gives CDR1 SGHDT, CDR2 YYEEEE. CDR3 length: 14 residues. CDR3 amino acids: CASSLVGLGYEQYF. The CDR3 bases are TGTGCCAGCAGCTTGGTGGGACTAGGCTACGAGCAGTACTTC.

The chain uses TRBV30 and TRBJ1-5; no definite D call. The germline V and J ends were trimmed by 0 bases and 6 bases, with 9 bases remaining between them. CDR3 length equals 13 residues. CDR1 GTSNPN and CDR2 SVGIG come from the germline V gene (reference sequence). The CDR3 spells CAWSVDGIQPQHF. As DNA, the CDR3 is TGTGCCTGGAGTGTAGACGGGATTCAGCCCCAGCATTTT.

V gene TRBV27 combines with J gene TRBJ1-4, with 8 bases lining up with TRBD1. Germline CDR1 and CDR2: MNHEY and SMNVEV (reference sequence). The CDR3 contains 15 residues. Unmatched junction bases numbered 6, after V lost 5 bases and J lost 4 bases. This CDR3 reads CASSRRTGLNEKLFF. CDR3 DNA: TGTGCCAGCAGTAGGAGGACAGGGCTTAATGAAAAACTGTTTTTT.

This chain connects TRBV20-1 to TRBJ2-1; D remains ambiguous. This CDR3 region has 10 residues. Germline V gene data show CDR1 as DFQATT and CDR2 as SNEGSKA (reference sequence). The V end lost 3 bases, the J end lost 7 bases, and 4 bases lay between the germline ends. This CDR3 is CSARENEQFF. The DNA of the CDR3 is TGCAGTGCTAGGGAGAATGAGCAGTTCTTC.

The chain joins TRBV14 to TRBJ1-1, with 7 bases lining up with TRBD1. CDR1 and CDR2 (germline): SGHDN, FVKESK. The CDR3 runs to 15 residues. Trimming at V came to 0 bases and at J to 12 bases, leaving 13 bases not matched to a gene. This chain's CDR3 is CASSQDLGGQAGTFF. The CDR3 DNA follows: TGTGCCAGCAGCCAAGATTTGGGAGGACAGGCCGGGACTTTCTTT.

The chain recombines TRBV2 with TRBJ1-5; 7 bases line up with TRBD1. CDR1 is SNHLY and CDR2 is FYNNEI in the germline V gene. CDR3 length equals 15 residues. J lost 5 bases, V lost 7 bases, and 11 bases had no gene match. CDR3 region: CASTRDRDGDQPQHF. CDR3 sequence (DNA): TGTGCCAGCACTAGAGACAGGGACGGAGATCAGCCCCAGCATTTT.

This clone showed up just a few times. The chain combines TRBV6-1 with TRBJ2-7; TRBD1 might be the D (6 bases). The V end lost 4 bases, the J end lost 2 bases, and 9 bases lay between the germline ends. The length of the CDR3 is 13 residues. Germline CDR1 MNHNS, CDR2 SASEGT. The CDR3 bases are TGTGCCAGCAGTGGGACAGCCACCTACGAGCAGTACTTC. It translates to CASSGTATYEQYF.

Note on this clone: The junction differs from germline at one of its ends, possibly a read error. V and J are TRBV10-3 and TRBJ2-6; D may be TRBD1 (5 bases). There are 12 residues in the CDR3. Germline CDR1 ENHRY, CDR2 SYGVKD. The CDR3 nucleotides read TGTGCCATCAGGGCTGGGGCCAACGGCCTGACTTTC. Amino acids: CAIRAGANGLTF.

The CDR3 region is CASSAGYGYTF. CDR3 nucleotides: TGTGCCAGCAGTGCGGGTTATGGCTACACCTTC. The chain couples TRBV28 to TRBJ1-2, with D unresolved. Trimming left V 5 bases short and J 5 bases short, with 6 bases between. This CDR3 is 11 amino acids long. CDR1 is MDHEN, CDR2 SYDVKM, per germline.

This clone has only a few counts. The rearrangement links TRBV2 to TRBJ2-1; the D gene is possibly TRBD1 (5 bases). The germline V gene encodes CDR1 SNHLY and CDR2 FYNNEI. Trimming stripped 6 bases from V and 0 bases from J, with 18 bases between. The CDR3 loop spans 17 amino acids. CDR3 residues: CASSPIPYRNSYNEQFF. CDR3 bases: TGTGCCAGCAGCCCTATACCCTACAGGAACTCCTACAATGAGCAGTTCTTC. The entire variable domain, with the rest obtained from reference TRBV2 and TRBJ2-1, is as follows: EPEVTQTPSHQVTQMGQEVILRCVPISNHLYFYWYRQILGQKVEFLVSFYNNEISEKSEIFDDQFSVERPDGSNFTLKIRSTKLEDSAMYFCASSPIPYRNSYNEQFFGPGTRLTVL.

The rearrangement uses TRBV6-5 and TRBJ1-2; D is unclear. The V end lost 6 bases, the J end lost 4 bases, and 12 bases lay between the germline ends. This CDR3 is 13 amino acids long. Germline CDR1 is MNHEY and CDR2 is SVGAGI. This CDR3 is CASRERRAYGYTF. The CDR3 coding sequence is TGTGCCAGCAGGGAGAGGAGGGCCTATGGCTACACCTTC.

The chain's CDR3 is CASSLGLFPNTGELFF. The DNA for the CDR3 is TGTGCCAGCAGCTTAGGTTTGTTTCCAAACACCGGGGAGCTGTTTTTT. The chain uses TRBV7-2 and TRBJ2-2; D uncertain. The CDR3 runs 16 residues. V dropped 1 base and J dropped 2 bases, with 11 bases sitting between them. Germline V lookup: CDR1 SGHTA, CDR2 FQGNSA. Supplemented by reference TRBV7-2 and TRBJ2-2, the full variable domain reads GAGVSQSPSNKVTEKGKDVELRCDPISGHTALYWYRQSLGQGLEFLIYFQGNSAPDKSGLPSDRFSAERTGGSVSTLTIQRTQQEDSAVYLCASSLGLFPNTGELFFGEGSRLTVL.